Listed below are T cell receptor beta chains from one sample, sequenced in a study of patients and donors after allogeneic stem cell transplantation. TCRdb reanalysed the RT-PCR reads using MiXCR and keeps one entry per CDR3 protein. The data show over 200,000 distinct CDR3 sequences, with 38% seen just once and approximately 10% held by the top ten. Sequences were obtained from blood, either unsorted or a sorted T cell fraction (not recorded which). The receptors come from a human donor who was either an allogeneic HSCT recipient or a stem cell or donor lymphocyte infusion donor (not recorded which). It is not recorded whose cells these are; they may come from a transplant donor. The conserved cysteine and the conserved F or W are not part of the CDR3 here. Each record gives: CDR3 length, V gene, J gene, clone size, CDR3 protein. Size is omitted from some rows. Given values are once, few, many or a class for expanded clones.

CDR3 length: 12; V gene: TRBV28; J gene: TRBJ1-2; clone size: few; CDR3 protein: ASSLRTEPYGYT
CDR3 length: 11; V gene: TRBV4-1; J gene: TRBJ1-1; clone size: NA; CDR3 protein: ASTRGVGTEAF
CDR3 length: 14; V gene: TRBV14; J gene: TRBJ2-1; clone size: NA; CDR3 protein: ASSQSRVLPYNEQF
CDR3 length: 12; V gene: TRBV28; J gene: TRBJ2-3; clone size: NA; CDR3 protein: ASSTSASTDTQY
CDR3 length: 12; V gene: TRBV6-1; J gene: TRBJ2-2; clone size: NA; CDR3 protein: ASSMDGTTGELF
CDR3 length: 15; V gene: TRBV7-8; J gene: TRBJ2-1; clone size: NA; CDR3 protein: ASSLPSLPGGYNEQF
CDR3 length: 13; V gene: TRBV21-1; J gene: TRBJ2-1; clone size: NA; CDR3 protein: ASERQWSSYNEQF
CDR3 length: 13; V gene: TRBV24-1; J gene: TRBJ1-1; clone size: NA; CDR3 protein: ATSDLKGGVTEAF
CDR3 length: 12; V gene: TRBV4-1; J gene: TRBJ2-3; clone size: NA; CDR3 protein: ASSQAPRTDTQY
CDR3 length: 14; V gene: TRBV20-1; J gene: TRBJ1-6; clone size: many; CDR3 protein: SAREFQGLKNSPLH
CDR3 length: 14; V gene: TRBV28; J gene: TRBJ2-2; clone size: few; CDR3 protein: ASSPSVPKGTGELF
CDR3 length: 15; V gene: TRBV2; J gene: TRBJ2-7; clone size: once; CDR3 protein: ASSEFRDRGNSYEQY
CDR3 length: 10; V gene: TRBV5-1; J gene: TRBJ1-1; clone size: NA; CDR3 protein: ASSWGNTEAF
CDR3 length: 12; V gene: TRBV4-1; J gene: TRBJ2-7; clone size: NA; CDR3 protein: ASSGGQSSYEQY
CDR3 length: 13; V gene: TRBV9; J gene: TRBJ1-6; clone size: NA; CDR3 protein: ASSVIPGPNSPLH
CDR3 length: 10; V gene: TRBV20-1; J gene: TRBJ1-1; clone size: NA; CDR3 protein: SAIKGRTEAF
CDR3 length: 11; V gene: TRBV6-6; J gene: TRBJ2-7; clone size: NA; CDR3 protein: ASSYNGPYEQY
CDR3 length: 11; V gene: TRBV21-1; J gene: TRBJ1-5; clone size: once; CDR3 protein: ASSKEDREPQH
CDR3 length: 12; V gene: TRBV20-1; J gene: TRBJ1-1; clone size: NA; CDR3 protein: SARDPSVNTEAF
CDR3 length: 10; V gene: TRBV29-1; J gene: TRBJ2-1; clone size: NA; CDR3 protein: SVEDIQGAKF
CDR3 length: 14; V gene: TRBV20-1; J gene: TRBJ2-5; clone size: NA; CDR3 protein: SARTPGGGAGETQY
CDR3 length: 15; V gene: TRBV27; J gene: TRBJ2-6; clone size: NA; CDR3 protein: ASSTRQGLSGANVLT
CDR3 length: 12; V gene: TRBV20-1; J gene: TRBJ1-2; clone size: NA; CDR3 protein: SASHGGGNYGYT
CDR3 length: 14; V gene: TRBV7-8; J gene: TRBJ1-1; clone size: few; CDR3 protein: ASSLPNAEGYTEAF
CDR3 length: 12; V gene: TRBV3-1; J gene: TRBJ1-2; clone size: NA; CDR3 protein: ASSPRLLSYGYT
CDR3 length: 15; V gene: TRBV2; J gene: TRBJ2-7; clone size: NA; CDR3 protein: ASSGWGLRRLSYEQY
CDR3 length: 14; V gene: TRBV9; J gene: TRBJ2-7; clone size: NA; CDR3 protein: ASSVDPTGVSYEQY
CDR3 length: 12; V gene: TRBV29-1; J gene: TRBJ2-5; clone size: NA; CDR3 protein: SVNLDTRAETQY
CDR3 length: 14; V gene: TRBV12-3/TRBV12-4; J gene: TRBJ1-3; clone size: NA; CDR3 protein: ASSFGVPRTGNTIY
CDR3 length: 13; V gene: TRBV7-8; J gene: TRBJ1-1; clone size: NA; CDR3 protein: ASRLDRVGNTEAF
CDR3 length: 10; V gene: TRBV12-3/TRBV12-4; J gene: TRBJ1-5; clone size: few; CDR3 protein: ASSIWGQPQH
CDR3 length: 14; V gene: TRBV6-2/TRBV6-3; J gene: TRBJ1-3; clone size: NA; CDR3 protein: ASRADGLSSGNTIY
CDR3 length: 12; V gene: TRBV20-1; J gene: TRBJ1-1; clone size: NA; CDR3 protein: SAPPPPMNTEAF
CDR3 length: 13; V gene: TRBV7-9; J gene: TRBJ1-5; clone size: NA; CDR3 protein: ASSRGGTGPQPQH
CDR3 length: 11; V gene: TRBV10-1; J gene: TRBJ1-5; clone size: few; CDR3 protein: ASSERVNQPQH
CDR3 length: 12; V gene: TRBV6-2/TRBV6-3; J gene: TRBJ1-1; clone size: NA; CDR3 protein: ASSTTGLDTEAF
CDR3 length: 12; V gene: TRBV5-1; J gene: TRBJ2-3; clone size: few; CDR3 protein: ASSVDRGTDTQY
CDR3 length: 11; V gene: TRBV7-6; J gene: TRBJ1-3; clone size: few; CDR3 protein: ASSLSGSNTIY
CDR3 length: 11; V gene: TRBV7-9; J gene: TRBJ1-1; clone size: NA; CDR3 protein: ASGAGSNTEAF
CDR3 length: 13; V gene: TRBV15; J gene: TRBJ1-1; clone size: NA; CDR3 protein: ATSRPDRGYTEAF